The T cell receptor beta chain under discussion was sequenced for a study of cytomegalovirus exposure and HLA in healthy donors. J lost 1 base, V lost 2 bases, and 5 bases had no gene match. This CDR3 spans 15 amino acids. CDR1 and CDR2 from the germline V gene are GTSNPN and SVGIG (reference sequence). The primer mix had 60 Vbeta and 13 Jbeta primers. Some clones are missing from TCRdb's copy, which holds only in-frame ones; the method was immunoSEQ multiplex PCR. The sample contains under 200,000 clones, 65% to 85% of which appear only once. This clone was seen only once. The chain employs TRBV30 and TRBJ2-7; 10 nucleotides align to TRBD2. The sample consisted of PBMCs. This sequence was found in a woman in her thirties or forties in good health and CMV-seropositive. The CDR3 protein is CAWSRGTSESYEQYF. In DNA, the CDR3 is TGTGCCTGGAGTCGTGGGACTAGCGAGTCCTACGAGCAGTACTTC.